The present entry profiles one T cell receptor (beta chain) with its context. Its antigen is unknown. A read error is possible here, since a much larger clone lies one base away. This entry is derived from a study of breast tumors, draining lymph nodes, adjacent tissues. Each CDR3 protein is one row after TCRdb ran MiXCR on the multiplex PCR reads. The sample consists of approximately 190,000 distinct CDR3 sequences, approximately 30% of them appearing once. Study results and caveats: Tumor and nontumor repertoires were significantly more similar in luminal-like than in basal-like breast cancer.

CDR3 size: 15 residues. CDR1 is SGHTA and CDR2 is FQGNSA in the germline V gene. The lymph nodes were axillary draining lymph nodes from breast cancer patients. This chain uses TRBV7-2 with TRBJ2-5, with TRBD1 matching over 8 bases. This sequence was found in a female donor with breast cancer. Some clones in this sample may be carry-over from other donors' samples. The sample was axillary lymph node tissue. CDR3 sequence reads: CASSLPGTGQETQSF. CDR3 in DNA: TGTGCCAGCAGCTTACCGGGGACAGGACAAGAGACCCAGTCCTTC.